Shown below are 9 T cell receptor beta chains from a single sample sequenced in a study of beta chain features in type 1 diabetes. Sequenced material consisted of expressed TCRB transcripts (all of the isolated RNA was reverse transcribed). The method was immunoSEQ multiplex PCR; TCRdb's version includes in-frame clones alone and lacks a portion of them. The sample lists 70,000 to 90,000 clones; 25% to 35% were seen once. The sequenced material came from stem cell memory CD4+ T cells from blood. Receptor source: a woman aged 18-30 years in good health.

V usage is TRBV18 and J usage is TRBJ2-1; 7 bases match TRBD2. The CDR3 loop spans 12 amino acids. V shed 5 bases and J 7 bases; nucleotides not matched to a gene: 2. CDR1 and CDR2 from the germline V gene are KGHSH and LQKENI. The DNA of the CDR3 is TGTGCCAGCTCATCGGGACTAAATGAGCAGTTCTTC. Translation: CASSSGLNEQFF. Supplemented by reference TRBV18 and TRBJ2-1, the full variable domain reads NAGVMQNPRHLVRRRGQEARLRCSPMKGHSHVYWYRQLPEEGLKFMVYLQKENIIDESGMPKERFSAEFPKEGPSILRIQQVVRGDSAAYFCASSSGLNEQFFGPGTRLTVL.

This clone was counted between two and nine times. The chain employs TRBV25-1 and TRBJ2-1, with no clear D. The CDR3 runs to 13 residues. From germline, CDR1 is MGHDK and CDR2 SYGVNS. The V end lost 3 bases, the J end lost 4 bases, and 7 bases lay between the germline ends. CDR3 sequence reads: CASSDFGYNEQFF. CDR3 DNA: TGTGCCAGCAGTGATTTCGGGTACAATGAGCAGTTCTTC.

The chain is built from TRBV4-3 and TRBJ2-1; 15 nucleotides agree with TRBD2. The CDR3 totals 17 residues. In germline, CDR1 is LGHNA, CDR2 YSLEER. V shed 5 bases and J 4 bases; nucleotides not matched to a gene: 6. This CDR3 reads CASSKPGLAGGYNEQFF. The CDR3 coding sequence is TGCGCCAGCAGCAAACCGGGACTAGCGGGGGGATACAATGAGCAGTTCTTC.

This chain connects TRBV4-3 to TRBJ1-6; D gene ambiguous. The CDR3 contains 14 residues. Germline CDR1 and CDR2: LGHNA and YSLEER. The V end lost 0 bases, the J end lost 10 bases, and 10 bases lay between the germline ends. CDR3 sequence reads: CASSQDTRKSPLHF. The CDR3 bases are TGCGCCAGCAGCCAAGATACAAGAAAATCACCCCTCCACTTT.

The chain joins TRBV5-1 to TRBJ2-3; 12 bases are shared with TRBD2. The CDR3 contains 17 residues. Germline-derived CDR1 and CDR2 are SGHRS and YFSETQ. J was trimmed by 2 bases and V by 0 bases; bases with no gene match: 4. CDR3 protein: CASSLGLAGAATDTQYF. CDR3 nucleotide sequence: TGCGCCAGCAGCTTGGGACTAGCGGGGGCCGCCACAGATACGCAGTATTTT.

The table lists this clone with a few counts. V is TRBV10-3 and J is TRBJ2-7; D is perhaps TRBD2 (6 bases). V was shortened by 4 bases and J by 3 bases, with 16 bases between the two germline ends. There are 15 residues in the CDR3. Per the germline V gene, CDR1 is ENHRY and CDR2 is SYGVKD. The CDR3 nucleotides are TGTGCCATCAGTGGTGGAGGGAGGTTTGGCTACGAGCAGTACTTC. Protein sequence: CAISGGGRFGYEQYF.

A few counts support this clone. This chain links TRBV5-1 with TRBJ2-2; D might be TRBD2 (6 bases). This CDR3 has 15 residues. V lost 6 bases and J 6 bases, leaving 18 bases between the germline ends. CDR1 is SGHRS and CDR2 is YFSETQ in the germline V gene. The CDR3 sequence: CASTPGAGLSGELFF. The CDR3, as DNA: TGCGCCAGCACCCCCGGGGCGGGGCTCTCCGGGGAGCTGTTTTTT.

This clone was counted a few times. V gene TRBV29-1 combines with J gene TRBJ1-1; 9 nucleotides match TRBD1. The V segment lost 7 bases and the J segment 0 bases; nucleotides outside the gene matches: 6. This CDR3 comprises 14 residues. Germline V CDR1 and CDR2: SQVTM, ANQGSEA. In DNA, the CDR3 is TGCAGCGCTTGGACAGGGGTGTTGAACACTGAAGCTTTCTTT. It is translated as CSAWTGVLNTEAFF.

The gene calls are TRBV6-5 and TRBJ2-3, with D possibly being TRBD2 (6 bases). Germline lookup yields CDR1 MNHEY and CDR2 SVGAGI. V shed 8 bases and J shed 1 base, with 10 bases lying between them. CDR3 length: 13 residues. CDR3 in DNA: TGTGCCAGCCGGGGGTTAGGCACAGATACGCAGTATTTT. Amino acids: CASRGLGTDTQYF.